The table lists the clone carrying this TCR beta chain with a few counts. This sample stems from a study of T cell responses to AZD1222 COVID-19 vaccine. Repertoires were generated with immunoSEQ multiplex PCR, while TCRdb's copy carries only in-frame clones and drops some. Seen here are over 95,000 clones, 80% to 90% observed once, and the top ten hold roughly an eighth. The source of this sequence is an adult in good health. The sample here was peripheral blood, taken on day 0 of AZD1222 vaccination.

In nucleotides, the CDR3 is TGTGCCAGCAGTTTAACCTCCCGGCCTGAAGCTTTCTTT. This codes for CASSLTSRPEAFF. V usage is TRBV28 and J usage is TRBJ1-1; D uncertain. Trimming left V 2 bases short and J 6 bases short, with 10 bases between. The CDR3 loop spans 13 amino acids. CDR1 is MDHEN, CDR2 SYDVKM, per germline.